This T cell receptor (beta chain) was observed in a study of shared clonotypes between healthy human individuals. The study, taken as a whole, reports: Researchers found naive subsets generally carried larger estimated richness than memory subsets. Some clonotypes were shared by all four sorted-subset donors, while others were not shared. The non-shared ones had lower generation probabilities than the shared ones. The authors expected sequencing depth to affect clonotype sharing among donors. Roughly 5% of naive CD4 clonotypes were shared across a handful of donors.

The method was immunoSEQ multiplex PCR; TCRdb's version includes in-frame clones alone and lacks a portion of them. The sample holds more than 2 million clones, 90% to 97% seen once. In the case of this clone: Its antigen is undetermined.

The germline CDR1 and CDR2 sequences are KGHSH and LQKENI. Trimming at V came to 5 bases and at J to 5 bases, leaving 10 bases not matched to a gene. The length of the CDR3 is 15 residues. The V call is TRBV18, the J call TRBJ2-3; 7 positions agree with TRBD2. The clonotype comes from a man aged 18 to 35 in good health. The material sequenced was naive CD4+ T cells sorted from blood. Documented subset: CD45RA+ positively selected. In DNA, the CDR3 is TGTGCCAGCTCAATCCTAGCGGCTCGAGGAGATACGCAGTATTTT. This encodes CASSILAARGDTQYF.